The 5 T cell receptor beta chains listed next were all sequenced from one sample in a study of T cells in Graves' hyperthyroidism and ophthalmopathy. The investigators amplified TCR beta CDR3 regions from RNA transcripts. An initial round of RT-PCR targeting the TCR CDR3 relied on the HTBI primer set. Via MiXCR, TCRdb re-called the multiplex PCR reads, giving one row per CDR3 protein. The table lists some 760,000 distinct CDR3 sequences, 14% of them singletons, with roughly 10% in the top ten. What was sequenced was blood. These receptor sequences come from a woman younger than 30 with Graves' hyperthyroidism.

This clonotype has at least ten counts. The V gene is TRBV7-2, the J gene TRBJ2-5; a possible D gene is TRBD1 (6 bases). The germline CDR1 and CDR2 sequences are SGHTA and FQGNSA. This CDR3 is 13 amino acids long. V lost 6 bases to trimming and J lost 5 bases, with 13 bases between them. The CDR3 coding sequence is TGTGCCAGCAGATTAACAGGGTGGGAGACCCAGTACTTC. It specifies CASRLTGWETQYF.

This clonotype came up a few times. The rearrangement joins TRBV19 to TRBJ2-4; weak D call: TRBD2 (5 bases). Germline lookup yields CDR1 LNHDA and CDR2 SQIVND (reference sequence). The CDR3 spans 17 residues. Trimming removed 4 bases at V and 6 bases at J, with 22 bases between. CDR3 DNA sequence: TGTGCCAGTAGTAGCCCGGGAAGCCCCCACCAAGGAAACATTCAGTACTTC. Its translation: CASSSPGSPHQGNIQYF.

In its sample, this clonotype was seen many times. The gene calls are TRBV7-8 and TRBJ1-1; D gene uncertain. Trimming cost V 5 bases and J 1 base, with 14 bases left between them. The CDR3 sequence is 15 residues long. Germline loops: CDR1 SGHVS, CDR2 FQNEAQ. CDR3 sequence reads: CASSPRGNSNTEAFF. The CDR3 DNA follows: TGTGCCAGCAGCCCTAGAGGGAACTCGAACACTGAAGCTTTCTTT.

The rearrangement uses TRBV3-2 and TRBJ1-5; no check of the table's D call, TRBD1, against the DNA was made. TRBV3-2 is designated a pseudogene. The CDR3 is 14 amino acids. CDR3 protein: CASSHDRGDQPQHF. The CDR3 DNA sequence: TGTGCCAGCAGCCACGACAGGGGAGATCAGCCCCAGCATTTT.

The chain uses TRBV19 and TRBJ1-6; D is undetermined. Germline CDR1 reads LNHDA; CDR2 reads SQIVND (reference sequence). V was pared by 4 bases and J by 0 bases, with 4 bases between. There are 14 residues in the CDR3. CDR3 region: CASSTGSYNSPLHF. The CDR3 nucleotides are TGTGCCAGTAGTACGGGCTCCTATAATTCACCCCTCCACTTT.